These 24 T cell receptor beta chains originate from one sample sequenced in a study of cytomegalovirus exposure and HLA in healthy donors. TCRdb keeps only in-frame clones here, not all; method: immunoSEQ multiplex PCR. The sample carries around 150,000 clones, roughly 90% recorded once. The sample consisted of PBMCs. Every receptor here comes from a woman aged 18-29 years in good health and CMV-seronegative.

The CDR3 DNA follows: TGTGCCAGCACCGAAATTCCAGACTTATCCTACGAGCAGTACTTC. Translated: CASTEIPDLSYEQYF. The V gene is TRBV6-1, the J gene TRBJ2-7, with D hard to call. The CDR3 spans 15 residues. V was trimmed by 7 bases and J by 1 base, leaving 17 bases between them. CDR1 is MNHNS and CDR2 is SASEGT in the germline V gene.

The rearrangement links TRBV7-9 to TRBJ1-1; maybe TRBD1 (5 bases). This CDR3 is 14 amino acids long. From germline, CDR1 is SEHNR and CDR2 FQNEAQ (reference sequence). The V and J ends lost 3 bases and 1 base respectively, with 9 bases between them. DNA for the CDR3: TGTGCCAGCAGCTTCTCCGACAGGAACACTGAAGCTTTCTTT. It is translated as CASSFSDRNTEAFF.

This clone appeared a single time. Other DNA sequences of this sample code for an identical CDR3. This chain connects TRBV5-1 to TRBJ1-1; maybe TRBD1 (5 bases). Germline lookup yields CDR1 SGHRS and CDR2 YFSETQ. This CDR3 is 11 amino acids long. The V gene lost 2 bases and the J gene lost 7 bases, with 6 bases spanning the gap. The DNA of the CDR3 is TGCGCCAGCAGCTTCGGGGGTGAAGCTTTCTTT. It yields the protein CASSFGGEAFF.

The rearrangement links TRBV9 to TRBJ2-5; 7 nucleotides match TRBD2. CDR1 is SGDLS and CDR2 is YYNGEE in the germline V gene. Trimming at V came to 0 bases and at J to 4 bases, leaving 6 bases not matched to a gene. The CDR3 runs to 15 residues. CDR3 coding DNA: TGTGCCAGCAGCGTAGAGGTGGGGAGGGGAGAGACCCAGTACTTC. Amino acids: CASSVEVGRGETQYF.

The rearrangement links TRBV4-3 to TRBJ2-2; 7 positions match TRBD2. V gave up 0 bases and J gave up 1 base; unmatched junction bases: 11. The CDR3 has 19 amino acids. The germline V gene has CDR1 LGHNA and CDR2 YSLEER. The CDR3 sequence: CASSQDRLTAGLNTGELFF. The DNA of the CDR3 is TGCGCCAGCAGCCAAGATAGACTGACAGCGGGACTGAACACCGGGGAGCTGTTTTTT.

CDR3 sequence reads: CATSRGDGGSSYEQYF. CDR3 nucleotide sequence: TGTGCCACCAGCAGGGGGGACGGCGGGAGCTCCTACGAGCAGTACTTC. The J gene is TRBJ2-7, the V gene TRBV15; 7 bases are a match to TRBD2. J was trimmed by 0 bases and V by 3 bases; bases with no gene match: 8. This CDR3 comprises 16 residues. Germline V gene data show CDR1 as LNHNV and CDR2 as YYDKDF (reference sequence).

DNA for the CDR3: TGCGCCAGCAGCCCTCCCTACAGGGTCGGCTACACCTTC. Translation: CASSPPYRVGYTF. The rearrangement uses TRBV5-1 and TRBJ1-2; weak D call: TRBD1 (6 bases). In germline, CDR1 is SGHRS, CDR2 YFSETQ. The length of the CDR3 is 13 residues. Trimming removed 4 bases from V and 8 bases from J, with 15 bases in between.

V usage is TRBV25-1 and J usage is TRBJ1-1; 11 nucleotides line up with TRBD1. CDR1 MGHDK and CDR2 SYGVNS come from the germline V gene. V lost 6 bases and J lost 3; bases outside the gene matches: 9. The CDR3 is 16 residues long. As DNA, the CDR3 is TGTGCCAGCAGACCCGGGACAGGGGGGTTTTACACTGAAGCTTTCTTT. Protein: CASRPGTGGFYTEAFF. The full variable domain, rest sourced from reference TRBV25-1 and TRBJ1-1, is EADIYQTPRYLVIGTGKKITLECSQTMGHDKMYWYQQDPGMELHLIHYSYGVNSTEKGDLSSESTVSRIRTEHFPLTLESARPSHTSQYLCASRPGTGGFYTEAFFGQGTRLTVV.

The CDR3 DNA sequence: TGTGCCAGCCAGAGACAGGGGAATTCACCCCTCCACTTT. It codes for CASQRQGNSPLHF. The chain links TRBV6-5 to TRBJ1-6, with 8 bases identical to TRBD1. The V segment lost 8 bases and the J segment 7 bases; nucleotides outside the gene matches: 4. Germline V gene lookup returns CDR1 MNHEY and CDR2 SVGAGI. This CDR3 region has 13 residues.

The chain couples TRBV7-6 to TRBJ2-2, with 10 positions matching TRBD1. J was trimmed by 3 bases and V by 3 bases; bases with no gene match: 4. The CDR3 has 16 amino acids. CDR1 and CDR2 from the germline V gene are SGHVS and FNYEAQ. CDR3 DNA: TGTGCCAGCAGCTTTTGGACAGGGGGTGACACCGGGGAGCTGTTTTTT. Encoded protein: CASSFWTGGDTGELFF. Full variable domain (outside the CDR3, taken from reference TRBV7-6 and TRBJ2-2): GAGVSQSPRYKVTKRGQDVALRCDPISGHVSLYWYRQALGQGPEFLTYFNYEAQQDKSGLPNDRFSAERPEGSISTLTIQRTEQRDSAMYRCASSFWTGGDTGELFFGEGSRLTVL.

The genes are TRBV6-4 and TRBJ2-1; TRBD2 agrees at 11 bases. The CDR3 sequence is 15 residues long. The V segment lost 4 bases and the J segment 6 bases; nucleotides outside the gene matches: 5. Germline V gene sequence: CDR1 MRHNA, CDR2 SNTAGT. CDR3 loop: CASSVSGGDRNEQFF. The CDR3 bases are TGTGCCAGCAGTGTTAGCGGGGGGGACCGCAATGAGCAGTTCTTC.

The J gene is TRBJ2-3, the V gene TRBV9, with 8 nucleotides matching TRBD2. Trimming at V came to 2 bases and at J to 0 bases, leaving 8 bases not matched to a gene. The CDR3 length is 17 residues. CDR1 is SGDLS and CDR2 is YYNGEE in the germline V gene. The CDR3 here is CASSVRGGLGSTDTQYF. The CDR3 bases are TGTGCCAGCAGCGTTAGGGGGGGACTAGGGAGCACAGATACGCAGTATTTT.

This clone was seen only once. This chain uses TRBV18 with TRBJ2-2, with D possibly matching TRBD1 (6 bases). Germline values: CDR1 KGHSH, CDR2 LQKENI. The ends were cut back, 3 bases at V and 6 bases at J, with 14 bases in the middle. CDR3 length: 15 amino acids. CDR3 region: CASSPRRTDAGELFF. The DNA for the CDR3 is TGTGCCAGCTCACCTAGGCGGACAGATGCCGGGGAGCTGTTTTTT.

V usage is TRBV29-1 and J usage is TRBJ1-1; D may be TRBD1 (5 bases). Germline CDR1 and CDR2: SQVTM and ANQGSEA. V was pared by 5 bases and J by 1 base, with 11 bases between. The CDR3 covers 13 residues. The CDR3 loop reads CSVRVQGNTEAFF. The CDR3 nucleotides read TGCAGCGTTAGGGTCCAGGGGAACACTGAAGCTTTCTTT.

The chain has TRBV7-2 and TRBJ2-1; 9 bases are a match to TRBD1. With V trimmed by 3 bases and J by 5 bases, 2 bases remained unmatched. The CDR3 length is 14 residues. The germline V gene encodes CDR1 SGHTA and CDR2 FQGNSA. The CDR3 nucleotides read TGTGCCAGCAGCTTCAGGACAGGGGACAATGAGCAGTTCTTC. This encodes CASSFRTGDNEQFF.

The chain links TRBV7-8 to TRBJ1-4, with D possibly TRBD1 on 6 matching bases. Germline values: CDR1 SGHVS, CDR2 FQNEAQ. The CDR3 runs 15 residues. Trimming took off 1 base at V and 6 bases at J, with 12 bases between the two ends. The CDR3 nucleotides read TGTGCCAGCAGCTTAGGTGGGACAAGGGATGAAAAACTGTTTTTT. It specifies CASSLGGTRDEKLFF.

There are a few counts of this clone. The chain couples TRBV30 to TRBJ1-5, with 9 bases lining up with TRBD1. This CDR3 has 16 residues. Trimming took 2 bases from V and 2 from J; bases not matched to a gene: 7. Germline-derived CDR1 and CDR2 are GTSNPN and SVGIG (reference sequence). The CDR3 DNA is TGTGCCTGGAGTAGGGGGGACAGGGAGCGCAATCAGCCCCAGCATTTT. Encoded protein: CAWSRGDRERNQPQHF.

This clone has a single count. The rearrangement links TRBV18 to TRBJ1-5, with TRBD1 matching over 9 bases. This CDR3 is 17 amino acids long. The germline V gene has CDR1 KGHSH and CDR2 LQKENI. J was trimmed by 6 bases and V by 4 bases; bases with no gene match: 13. This chain's CDR3 is CASSRGQGAGGSQPQHF. Written as DNA, the CDR3 is TGTGCCAGCTCACGGGGACAGGGCGCAGGTGGTAGTCAGCCCCAGCATTTT.

This chain joins TRBV18 and TRBJ1-5, with a tentative D call TRBD1 (5 bases). The V end lost 4 bases, the J end lost 0 bases, and 16 bases lay between the germline ends. This CDR3 comprises 17 residues. Germline CDR1 is KGHSH and CDR2 is LQKENI. The CDR3 DNA follows: TGTGCCAGCTCACAAGGGGTCACGCCCAATAGCAATCAGCCCCAGCATTTT. This sequence encodes CASSQGVTPNSNQPQHF.

This clone has at least ten counts. The chain uses TRBV27 and TRBJ2-3; no clear D. Trimming removed 3 bases from V and 2 bases from J, with 6 bases in between. The germline CDR1 and CDR2 sequences are MNHEY and SMNVEV (reference sequence). The CDR3 loop spans 13 amino acids. DNA for the CDR3: TGTGCCAGCAGTTTGCCTAACACAGATACGCAGTATTTT. Encoded protein: CASSLPNTDTQYF.

V and J are TRBV7-9 and TRBJ2-1; D gene unclear. The CDR3 length is 12 residues. CDR1 is SEHNR, CDR2 FQNEAQ, per germline (reference sequence). V was pared by 2 bases and J by 14 bases, with 13 bases between. The CDR3 sequence: CASSLQADKEFF. The CDR3 DNA is TGTGCCAGCAGCTTACAAGCAGACAAGGAGTTCTTC. Together with reference TRBV7-9 and TRBJ2-1, the CDR3 gives the full variable domain: DTGVSQNPRHKITKRGQNVTFRCDPISEHNRLYWYRQTLGQGPEFLTYFQNEAQLEKSRLLSDRFSAERPKGSFSTLEIQRTEQGDSAMYLCASSLQADKEFFGPGTRLTVL.

The rearrangement uses TRBV27 and TRBJ2-1; D gene uncertain. CDR1 and CDR2 from the germline V gene are MNHEY and SMNVEV (reference sequence). Deletions cut 3 bases from V and 0 bases from J, with 12 bases between. This CDR3 region has 16 residues. CDR3 sequence reads: CASSFHQFSSYNEQFF. CDR3 nucleotides: TGTGCCAGCAGTTTCCACCAATTCAGCTCCTACAATGAGCAGTTCTTC.

Only one count was recorded for this clone. V and J are TRBV6-1 and TRBJ2-4, with D possibly matching TRBD2 (5 bases). Germline V gene sequence: CDR1 MNHNS, CDR2 SASEGT. V was clipped by 0 bases and J by 0 bases, with 15 bases between them. The CDR3 covers 18 residues. The CDR3: CASSEALKRERAKNIQYF. In DNA form, the CDR3 reads TGTGCCAGCAGTGAAGCGCTCAAGAGGGAGAGAGCCAAAAACATTCAGTACTTC.

The V and J genes are TRBV10-3 and TRBJ2-2; D call uncertain. Trimming took off 3 bases at V and 3 bases at J, with 8 bases between the two ends. The CDR3 totals 14 residues. Germline V CDR1 and CDR2: ENHRY, SYGVKD. CDR3 amino acids: CAISDRLDTGELFF. The CDR3 DNA is TGTGCCATCAGTGATCGGCTAGACACCGGGGAGCTGTTTTTT.